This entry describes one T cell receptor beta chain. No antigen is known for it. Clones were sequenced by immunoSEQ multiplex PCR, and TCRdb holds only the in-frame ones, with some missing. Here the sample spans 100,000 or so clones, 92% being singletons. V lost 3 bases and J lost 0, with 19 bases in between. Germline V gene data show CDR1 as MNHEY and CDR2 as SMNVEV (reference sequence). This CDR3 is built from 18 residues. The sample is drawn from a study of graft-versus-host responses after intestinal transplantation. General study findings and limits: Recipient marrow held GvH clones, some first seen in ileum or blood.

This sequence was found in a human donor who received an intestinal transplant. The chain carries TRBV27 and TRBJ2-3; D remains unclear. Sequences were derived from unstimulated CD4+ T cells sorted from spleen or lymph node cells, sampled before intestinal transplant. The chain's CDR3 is CASSFLARRGWSTDTQYF. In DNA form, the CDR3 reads TGTGCCAGCAGTTTTCTCGCTCGGCGCGGTTGGAGCACAGATACGCAGTATTTT.